The 24 T cell receptor beta chains in this list originate from one sample, sequenced in a study of blood T cell repertoires in COVID-19. TCRdb's table, derived via immunoSEQ multiplex PCR, lists solely in-frame clones and lacks some. The sample consists of hundreds of thousands of clones, over 75% of them appearing once. Sequenced input: peripheral blood. These receptors were collected from a woman in her 50s who had recovered from COVID-19.

The chain has TRBV27 and TRBJ1-1; no firm D call. This CDR3 has 16 residues. The V gene's germline CDR1 is MNHEY and CDR2 SMNVEV (reference sequence). Trimming cost V 0 bases and J 1 base, with 12 bases left between them. Here the CDR3 reads CASSLSGAGANTEAFF. In nucleotides, the CDR3 is TGTGCCAGCAGTTTATCGGGAGCAGGAGCGAACACTGAAGCTTTCTTT.

The chain couples TRBV19 to TRBJ1-3; D unresolved. Germline V gene lookup returns CDR1 LNHDA and CDR2 SQIVND (reference sequence). V was clipped by 6 bases and J by 2 bases, with 11 bases between them. The CDR3 consists of 14 residues. CDR3 sequence reads: CASSPGGTGNTIYF. Here the CDR3 DNA reads TGTGCCAGTAGCCCGGGAGGGACTGGAAACACCATATATTTT.

V and J are TRBV28 and TRBJ1-5; TRBD1 aligns across 8 bases. There are 15 residues in the CDR3. Trimming cost V 5 bases and J 3 bases; bases outside gene matches: 6. CDR1 is MDHEN and CDR2 is SYDVKM in the germline V gene. CDR3 DNA: TGTGCCAGCAGTAACCCGGACAGGGACAATCAGCCCCAGCATTTT. Amino acid sequence: CASSNPDRDNQPQHF.

The V call is TRBV5-6, the J call TRBJ2-1, with 11 nucleotides matching TRBD2. CDR1 SGHDT and CDR2 YYEEEE come from the germline V gene. J lost 10 bases, V lost 6 bases, and 9 bases had no gene match. This CDR3 has 14 amino acids. DNA of the CDR3: TGTGCCAGCACAACACTAGCGGGAGTTAGAGAGCAGTTCTTC. This gives the protein CASTTLAGVREQFF.

The chain combines TRBV15 with TRBJ2-1; 11 bases line up with TRBD2. With V trimmed by 4 bases and J by 12 bases, 11 bases remained unmatched. The length of the CDR3 is 15 residues. Germline CDR1 reads LNHNV; CDR2 reads YYDKDF (reference sequence). Written as DNA, the CDR3 is TGTGCCACCAGCACCCTGGGACTAGCGGCATCCGGGCAGTTCTTC. Residues: CATSTLGLAASGQFF.

V and J are TRBV4-3 and TRBJ2-1, with D possibly being TRBD1 (5 bases). V was trimmed by 6 bases and J by 1 base, leaving 16 bases between them. Germline-derived CDR1 and CDR2 are LGHNA and YSLEER. The CDR3 consists of 16 residues. CDR3 in DNA: TGCGCCAGCAGTCCTTCCTTGGGGCCATCCTACAATGAGCAGTTCTTC. Translating it yields CASSPSLGPSYNEQFF.

This clone appeared a few times. The chain uses TRBV29-1 and TRBJ2-1, with a weak D call TRBD2 (6 bases). V gave up 6 bases and J gave up 4 bases, with 10 bases separating them. The CDR3 totals 12 residues. CDR1 and CDR2 from the germline V gene are SQVTM and ANQGSEA. Here the CDR3 reads CSVDSGYNEQFF. CDR3 DNA: TGCAGCGTAGACAGCGGGTACAATGAGCAGTTCTTC.

The chain joins TRBV6-5 to TRBJ1-2; TRBD1 agrees at 8 bases. Looked up from germline, CDR1 is MNHEY and CDR2 is SVGAGI. The CDR3 totals 15 residues. V was pared by 6 bases and J by 0 bases, with 6 bases of the junction left unmatched. The DNA for the CDR3 is TGTGCCAGCAGGACAGGGGTTCCAGCTAACTATGGCTACACCTTC. Amino acid sequence: CASRTGVPANYGYTF.

The chain employs TRBV6-2 or TRBV6-3 and TRBJ2-5; 7 bases are a match to TRBD2. Germline V gene sequence: CDR1 MNHEY, CDR2 SVGEGT. The junction had 14 bases not matched to a gene; V was cut back by 2 bases and J by 5 bases. This CDR3 contains 17 residues. CDR3 region: CASSYVIAGTSSETQYF. Written as DNA, the CDR3 is TGTGCCAGCAGTTACGTGATAGCGGGCACGAGTAGCGAGACCCAGTACTTC.

This clone was detected only a few times. The chain employs TRBV2 and TRBJ1-5; 7 nucleotides match TRBD1. This CDR3 has 13 amino acids. Losses at the gene ends were 8 bases for V and 2 bases for J; bases not matched to a gene: 3. Germline values: CDR1 SNHLY, CDR2 FYNNEI. The CDR3 DNA reads as TGTGCCAGCGACAGGGCGGGCAATCAGCCCCAGCATTTT. This translates into CASDRAGNQPQHF.

The chain couples TRBV11-2 to TRBJ2-1, with 9 bases aligning to TRBD2. Per the germline V gene, CDR1 is SGHAT and CDR2 is FQNNGV. The V gene end was trimmed by 1 base and the J gene end by 8 bases; junction bases not matched to a gene: 9. The length of the CDR3 is 16 residues. The CDR3 sequence is CASSLVVGTSIHEQFF. The CDR3 nucleotides are TGTGCCAGCAGCTTAGTTGTCGGGACTAGCATCCATGAGCAGTTCTTC.

The chain is built from TRBV29-1 and TRBJ1-5, with D unclear. The germline CDR1 and CDR2 sequences are SQVTM and ANQGSEA. This CDR3 contains 13 residues. V was trimmed by 4 bases and J by 5 bases, leaving 12 bases between them. DNA of the CDR3: TGCAGCGTTGTACTGGGCCCAGATCAGCCCCAGCATTTT. This codes for CSVVLGPDQPQHF.

CDR3 nucleotide sequence: TGTGCCAGCACCACCGGAGAGACCCAGTACTTC. Translation gives CASTTGETQYF. The J gene is TRBJ2-5, the V gene TRBV2, with no clear D. The germline V gene has CDR1 SNHLY and CDR2 FYNNEI. There are 11 residues in the CDR3. The germline V and J ends were trimmed by 7 bases and 4 bases, with 7 bases remaining between them.

The V and J genes are TRBV7-2 and TRBJ1-6, with 7 nucleotides matching TRBD1. With V trimmed by 5 bases and J by 8 bases, 6 bases remained unmatched. Germline V CDR1 and CDR2: SGHTA, FQGNSA. This CDR3 region has 14 residues. DNA for the CDR3: TGTGCCAGCAGCCGGGGACAGCCCTATTCACCCCTCCACTTT. Translated, it gives CASSRGQPYSPLHF.

This clone has a handful of counts. CDR3 protein: CASRPGGTRSGNTIYF. The DNA for the CDR3 is TGTGCCAGCAGGCCTGGAGGGACCCGCTCTGGAAACACCATATATTTT. This rearrangement joins TRBV28 to TRBJ1-3; a weak D match, TRBD1 (5 bases). Trimming stripped 6 bases from V and 0 bases from J, with 15 bases between. From germline, CDR1 is MDHEN and CDR2 SYDVKM. CDR3 size: 16 residues. The full variable domain, rest sourced from reference TRBV28 and TRBJ1-3, is DVKVTQSSRYLVKRTGEKVFLECVQDMDHENMFWYRQDPGLGLRLIYFSYDVKMKEKGDIPEGYSVSREKKERFSLILESASTNQTSMYLCASRPGGTRSGNTIYFGEGSWLTVV.

The chain is built from TRBV6-5 and TRBJ2-7, with D possibly being TRBD2 (6 bases). Germline V gene data show CDR1 as MNHEY and CDR2 as SVGAGI. Trimming left V 0 bases short and J 6 bases short, with 15 bases between. The CDR3 is 15 residues long. The CDR3 DNA is TGTGCCAGCAGTTACTCGATCCCCCGGGGAGGCGAGCAGTACTTC. Translated: CASSYSIPRGGEQYF.

This chain links TRBV7-9 with TRBJ1-1, with TRBD1 identical over 7 bases. Germline V CDR1 and CDR2: SEHNR, FQNEAQ (reference sequence). The V segment lost 4 bases and the J segment 8 bases; nucleotides outside the gene matches: 7. The CDR3 has 13 amino acids. The CDR3: CASSYQGTEEAFF. CDR3 in DNA: TGTGCCAGCAGCTACCAAGGGACAGAAGAAGCTTTCTTT.

This clone appeared a single time. V gene TRBV27 combines with J gene TRBJ2-3; 8 positions agree with TRBD1. The CDR3 extends over 16 amino acids. Germline CDR1 and CDR2: MNHEY and SMNVEV (reference sequence). The trim removed 5 bases at V and 4 bases at J, leaving 11 bases unmatched. The CDR3 nucleotides are TGTGCCAGCAGTCCGAGGACCGGGACAGGTTCAGATACGCAGTATTTT. It is translated as CASSPRTGTGSDTQYF.

The CDR3 here is CASSQGTSGQETQYF. The DNA of the CDR3 is TGTGCCAGCAGCCAAGGTACTAGCGGCCAAGAGACCCAGTACTTC. The chain employs TRBV3-1 (or the pseudogene TRBV3-2) and TRBJ2-5; 8 bases match TRBD2. The CDR3 loop spans 15 amino acids. The germline V gene has CDR1 LGHDT and CDR2 YNNKEL (reference sequence). V shed 1 base and J 1 base; nucleotides not matched to a gene: 2.

CDR3 sequence reads: CASSLSGPMNTEAFF. Written as DNA, the CDR3 is TGTGCCAGCAGTTTATCGGGGCCAATGAACACTGAAGCTTTCTTT. This chain uses TRBV27 with TRBJ1-1; possible D gene TRBD1, 5 bases. The CDR3 contains 15 residues. V was shortened by 0 bases and J by 0 bases, with 8 bases between the two germline ends. The germline V gene has CDR1 MNHEY and CDR2 SMNVEV (reference sequence).

The chain recombines TRBV9 with TRBJ2-3; TRBD2 agrees at 12 bases. V lost 3 bases and J lost 0; bases outside the gene matches: 5. The germline CDR1 and CDR2 sequences are SGDLS and YYNGEE. The CDR3 is 17 amino acids. As DNA, the CDR3 is TGTGCCAGCAGCGGGACTAGCGGGGCCGGTAGCACAGATACGCAGTATTTT. Its protein product is CASSGTSGAGSTDTQYF.

This chain joins TRBV11-2 and TRBJ2-7; possible D gene TRBD2, 5 bases. CDR1 SGHAT and CDR2 FQNNGV come from the germline V gene. This CDR3 has 13 amino acids. V was pared by 3 bases and J by 2 bases, with 8 bases between. The CDR3 is CASSFGLTYEQYF. The CDR3 bases are TGTGCCAGCAGCTTCGGACTTACCTACGAGCAGTACTTC.

This sequence joins TRBV4-3 and TRBJ2-7; D is ambiguous. Germline V lookup: CDR1 LGHNA, CDR2 YSLEER. The germline V and J ends were trimmed by 0 bases and 3 bases, with 6 bases remaining between them. This CDR3 is 13 amino acids long. The CDR3 is CASSQDLSYEQYF. CDR3 bases: TGCGCCAGCAGCCAAGATCTGAGCTACGAGCAGTACTTC.

The V gene is TRBV5-1, the J gene TRBJ2-6; D possibly corresponds to TRBD1 (7 bases). CDR1 SGHRS and CDR2 YFSETQ come from the germline V gene. This CDR3 comprises 16 residues. The ends were cut back, 4 bases at V and 2 bases at J, with 13 bases in the middle. CDR3 in amino acids: CASSRGTDPGANVLTF. The CDR3 bases are TGCGCCAGCAGCCGCGGGACAGATCCTGGGGCCAACGTCCTGACTTTC.